This T cell receptor (beta chain) stems from a study of blood T cell repertoires in COVID-19. As for the study in general: T cells, B-cell-depleted T cells, or PBMCs provided the cDNA or gDNA that served as material.

Germline CDR1 reads LGHDT; CDR2 reads YNNKEL (reference sequence). The CDR3 runs to 16 residues. V shed 1 base and J shed 2 bases, with 9 bases lying between them. Authors' analysis steps: Counts of nucleated cells, estimated from reference gene primer amplification, were obtained. Assay: immunoSEQ multiplex PCR; the TCRdb copy retains only in-frame clones and omits some. For V, J and clone size, that table is used; D and trimming come from the DNA. The sample has around 99,000 clones; 65% to 90% are singletons. This chain links TRBV3-1 (or the pseudogene TRBV3-2) with TRBJ1-6; D might be TRBD1 (5 bases). Sequenced sample: peripheral blood. The origin of this receptor is a woman older than 75 with active or convalescent COVID-19. CDR3 region: CASSQVVGAYNSPLHF. CDR3 nucleotides: TGTGCCAGCAGCCAAGTTGTAGGGGCCTATAATTCACCCCTCCACTTT.